This entry concerns a single T cell receptor beta chain. Its antigen is as yet unknown. Use of 60 Vbeta and 13 Jbeta primers characterized the PCR. Using immunoSEQ multiplex PCR, the repertoire was profiled, and TCRdb retains in-frame clones only, with some absent. The data hold tens of thousands of clones, with under 80% observed a single time. The record originates from a study of cytomegalovirus exposure and HLA in healthy donors. Germline CDR1 is SGHRS and CDR2 is YFSETQ. Losses at the gene ends were 3 bases for V and 3 bases for J; bases not matched to a gene: 5. This CDR3 is built from 16 residues. General study results and limits: The authors enumerated under 200 TCR beta chains as linked to cytomegalovirus. Common viral pathogens were later found to be apparently linked to several of the most significant clusters.

The receptor was derived from a man aged 25-45 years in good health and CMV-seropositive. This sequence joins TRBV5-1 and TRBJ1-4; 10 nucleotides agree with TRBD1. The specimen sequenced was PBMCs. The CDR3 reads CASSSTGGHPNEKLFF. In DNA form, the CDR3 reads TGCGCCAGCAGCTCGACAGGGGGCCACCCTAATGAAAAACTGTTTTTT.